The 22 T cell receptor beta chains below all came from one sample that was sequenced in a study of shared clonotypes between healthy human individuals. TCRdb keeps only in-frame clones here, not all; method: immunoSEQ multiplex PCR. Seen here are approximately 2.4 million clones, around 95% observed once, and the top ten hold around 0.13%. Sequencing input: naive CD4+ T cells sorted from blood. Subset denoted: CD45RA+ positively selected. All receptors derive from a man younger than 30 in good health.

The V call is TRBV2, the J call TRBJ1-2; 9 bases are a match to TRBD1. Trimming took 3 bases from V and 3 from J; bases not matched to a gene: 8. This CDR3 has 16 amino acids. The germline CDR1 and CDR2 sequences are SNHLY and FYNNEI. The DNA of the CDR3 is TGTGCCAGCAGTGAGTGGACAGGGGCCTTTGACTATGGCTACACCTTC. Amino acid sequence: CASSEWTGAFDYGYTF.

The chain is built from TRBV5-1 and TRBJ2-3; 15 bases map to TRBD2. The germline V gene encodes CDR1 SGHRS and CDR2 YFSETQ. The CDR3 sequence is 17 residues long. V shed 4 bases and J 4 bases; nucleotides not matched to a gene: 7. The CDR3 DNA follows: TGCGCCAGCAGCCTAAGGACTAGCGGGAGGGTGGCAGATACGCAGTATTTT. This encodes CASSLRTSGRVADTQYF. Full variable domain (outside the CDR3, taken from reference TRBV5-1 and TRBJ2-3): KAGVTQTPRYLIKTRGQQVTLSCSPISGHRSVSWYQQTPGQGLQFLFEYFSETQRNKGNFPGRFSGRQFSNSRSEMNVSTLELGDSALYLCASSLRTSGRVADTQYFGPGTRLTVL.

J is TRBJ2-5 and V is TRBV2; 7 positions agree with TRBD2. The CDR3 sequence is 14 residues long. Germline V gene lookup returns CDR1 SNHLY and CDR2 FYNNEI. V was clipped by 7 bases and J by 2 bases; unmatched bases: 7. CDR3 in DNA: TGTGCCAGCATGGGGAGGGAGGGGCAAGAGACCCAGTACTTC. This codes for CASMGREGQETQYF.

The CDR3 DNA sequence: TGTGCCAGCAGTCAGGGACAACCTTATAATTCACCCCTCCACTTT. Its translation is CASSQGQPYNSPLHF. This chain joins TRBV6-5 and TRBJ1-6; possible D gene TRBD1, 6 bases. Deletions cut 5 bases from V and 4 bases from J, with 12 bases between. CDR1 and CDR2 (germline): MNHEY, SVGAGI. The CDR3 is made up of 15 amino acids.

The chain combines TRBV7-2 with TRBJ2-7; no reliable D call. The V gene's germline CDR1 is SGHTA and CDR2 FQGNSA. The V and J ends lost 2 bases and 3 bases respectively, with 11 bases between them. The length of the CDR3 is 14 residues. Here the CDR3 DNA reads TGTGCCAGCAGCTTAAGCCCAGTAAACTACGAGCAGTACTTC. Amino acid sequence: CASSLSPVNYEQYF.

V and J are TRBV5-6 and TRBJ1-5; no clear D gene. Germline lookup yields CDR1 SGHDT and CDR2 YYEEEE. The CDR3 length is 15 residues. V lost 1 base and J lost 5, with 13 bases in between. For the CDR3, the DNA is TGTGCCAGCAGCTTGTTCGGGCAGGCCCATCAGCCCCAGCATTTT. Translated: CASSLFGQAHQPQHF.

The rearrangement links TRBV5-1 to TRBJ2-5, with D possibly being TRBD2 (6 bases). Germline V gene sequence: CDR1 SGHRS, CDR2 YFSETQ. Trimming cost V 4 bases and J 5 bases, with 15 bases left between them. CDR3 size: 14 residues. The chain's CDR3 is CASSRTTRPETQYF. The CDR3 nucleotides read TGCGCCAGCAGCCGAACGACTAGGCCCGAGACCCAGTACTTC.

The chain carries TRBV27 and TRBJ2-7, with 7 bases matching TRBD1. The CDR3 loop spans 16 amino acids. Trimming at V came to 6 bases and at J to 2 bases, leaving 13 bases not matched to a gene. CDR1 is MNHEY, CDR2 SMNVEV, per germline (reference sequence). CDR3 in amino acids: CASRDRAGIGAYEQYF. The CDR3 DNA reads TGTGCCAGCAGAGACAGGGCGGGCATTGGAGCCTACGAGCAGTACTTC.

The chain couples TRBV7-2 to TRBJ2-5; no clear D. V was pared by 3 bases and J by 5 bases, with 16 bases between. Germline CDR1 is SGHTA and CDR2 is FQGNSA. This CDR3 is built from 15 residues. The DNA for the CDR3 is TGTGCCAGCAGCTTTTTAGGGCGGTCCGGGGAGACCCAGTACTTC. Protein: CASSFLGRSGETQYF.

This chain connects TRBV6-6 to TRBJ1-2, with D tentatively TRBD1 (6 bases). V was shortened by 7 bases and J by 4 bases, with 13 bases between the two germline ends. CDR1 and CDR2 (germline): MNHNY, SVGAGI (reference sequence). The CDR3 contains 13 residues. CDR3 DNA: TGTGCCAGCAACCTAGGGGGGGCCTATGGCTACACCTTC. This sequence encodes CASNLGGAYGYTF.

The chain recombines TRBV10-3 with TRBJ2-7; TRBD1 agrees at 8 bases. The CDR3 spans 12 residues. Germline V gene data show CDR1 as ENHRY and CDR2 as SYGVKD. The V gene end was trimmed by 7 bases and the J gene end by 6 bases; junction bases not matched to a gene: 5. The CDR3 DNA sequence: TGTGCCATCAACCAGGGGGCAGGCGAGCAGTACTTC. This encodes CAINQGAGEQYF.

The genes are TRBV29-1 and TRBJ1-2; 8 nucleotides agree with TRBD1. The J segment lost 8 bases and the V segment lost 5 bases, leaving 7 bases of the junction unmatched. CDR1 is SQVTM, CDR2 ANQGSEA, per germline. CDR3 length: 12 amino acids. The CDR3 nucleotides read TGCAGCGTTTCGTTGACAGGGGAAGGCTACACCTTC. This encodes CSVSLTGEGYTF.

The genes are TRBV23-1 and TRBJ1-5; 8 nucleotides match TRBD1. TRBV23-1 is an ORF, and what it does is uncertain. The CDR3 runs to 16 residues. The trim removed 3 bases at V and 5 bases at J, leaving 9 bases unmatched. The CDR3 bases are TGCGCCAGCAGTCACCTGAGAGTGACAGGGGATCAGCCCCAGCATTTT. Translating gives CASSHLRVTGDQPQHF.

V and J are TRBV28 and TRBJ1-2; the match to TRBD1 covers 9 bases. From germline, CDR1 is MDHEN and CDR2 SYDVKM. The CDR3 consists of 15 residues. With 5 bases clipped from V and 7 bases from J, the junction kept 11 bases outside the gene matches. CDR3 bases: TGTGCCAGCAGTGCCCCGGGACAGGGTAGCTCTGGCTACACCTTC. Residues: CASSAPGQGSSGYTF.

The V gene is TRBV6-1, the J gene TRBJ2-7, with D possibly TRBD1 on 5 matching bases. The ends were cut back, 7 bases at V and 0 bases at J, with 13 bases in the middle. The CDR3 is 14 residues long. Germline values: CDR1 MNHNS, CDR2 SASEGT. CDR3 DNA: TGTGCCAGCACCAATCAAGGGGTCTCCTACGAGCAGTACTTC. Translated: CASTNQGVSYEQYF.

The chain is built from TRBV10-3 and TRBJ1-2; TRBD1 is a possible D gene (6 bases). The CDR3 runs 14 residues. Germline lookup yields CDR1 ENHRY and CDR2 SYGVKD. The V gene lost 11 bases and the J gene lost 2 bases, with 18 bases spanning the gap. CDR3: CAARDTHQNYGYTF. CDR3 sequence (DNA): TGTGCCGCCCGGGACACCCATCAAAACTATGGCTACACCTTC.

This clone was recorded once. The chain couples TRBV2 to TRBJ1-4, with D possibly matching TRBD1 (6 bases). V lost 5 bases, J lost 7 bases, and 17 bases lay in between. The CDR3 has 15 residues. The germline gives CDR1 SNHLY, CDR2 FYNNEI. For the CDR3, the DNA is TGTGCCAGCAGTCCACAGGGCCTGGCTAGTGAAAAACTGTTTTTT. Translation gives CASSPQGLASEKLFF.

V is TRBV10-3 and J is TRBJ2-2, with TRBD2 as a possible D gene (7 bases). This CDR3 has 16 residues. V lost 8 bases, J lost 0 bases, and 16 bases lay in between. Germline CDR1 ENHRY, CDR2 SYGVKD. CDR3 coding DNA: TGTGCCATCGGGAAGGGGGGACTATCGAACACCGGGGAGCTGTTTTTT. Translated, it gives CAIGKGGLSNTGELFF.

This chain uses TRBV5-8 with TRBJ2-5; 8 nucleotides match TRBD1. CDR3 length equals 14 residues. The germline V gene has CDR1 SGHTS and CDR2 YDEGEE. With 2 bases clipped from V and 5 bases from J, the junction kept 5 bases outside the gene matches. CDR3 amino acids: CASSLGRGRETQYF. The CDR3 DNA reads as TGTGCCAGCAGCTTAGGCAGGGGGCGGGAGACCCAGTACTTC.

V gene TRBV5-6 combines with J gene TRBJ1-6; TRBD1 might be the D (5 bases). Trimming left V 4 bases short and J 9 bases short, with 14 bases between. CDR3 size: 14 residues. CDR1 and CDR2 (germline): SGHDT, YYEEEE. The CDR3 region is CASSATVRSSPLHF. The CDR3 DNA reads TGTGCCAGCAGCGCGACAGTTCGCAGTTCACCCCTCCACTTT.

This chain uses TRBV7-9 with TRBJ1-2, with 9 bases that match TRBD1. The length of the CDR3 is 13 residues. Germline V CDR1 and CDR2: SEHNR, FQNEAQ (reference sequence). V shed 5 bases, J shed 9 bases, and the junction held 7 bases outside the gene matches. The CDR3 sequence is CASSPGQGLSYTF. The CDR3 DNA is TGTGCCAGCAGCCCGGGACAGGGTTTGAGCTACACCTTC.

The chain combines TRBV10-2 with TRBJ2-7; 10 bases align to TRBD1. V was clipped by 6 bases and J by 3 bases; unmatched bases: 2. The CDR3 has 13 residues. Germline assignment: CDR1 WSHSY and CDR2 SAAADI. CDR3 protein: CASRRTGGYEQYF. The CDR3 DNA reads TGCGCCAGCAGGAGGACAGGGGGCTACGAGCAGTACTTC.